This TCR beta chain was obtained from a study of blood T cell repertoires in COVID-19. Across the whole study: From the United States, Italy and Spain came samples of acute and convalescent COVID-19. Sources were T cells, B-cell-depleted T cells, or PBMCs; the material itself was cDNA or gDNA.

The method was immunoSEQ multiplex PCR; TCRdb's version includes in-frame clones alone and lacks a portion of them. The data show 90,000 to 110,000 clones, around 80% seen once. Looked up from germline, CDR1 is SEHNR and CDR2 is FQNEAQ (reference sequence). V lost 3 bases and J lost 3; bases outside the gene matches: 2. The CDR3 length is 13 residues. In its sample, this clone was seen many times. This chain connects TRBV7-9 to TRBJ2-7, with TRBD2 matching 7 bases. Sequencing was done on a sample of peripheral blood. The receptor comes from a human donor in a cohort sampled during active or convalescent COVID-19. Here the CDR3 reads CASSFGLGYEQYF. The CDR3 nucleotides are TGTGCCAGCAGCTTCGGACTAGGCTACGAGCAGTACTTC.